The clone carrying this T cell receptor (beta chain) was seen at least ten times. This entry is derived from a study of human T cells and chemical hapten exposure. Time point specified: patch test 2, 6 weeks after DPC sensitization. The treatment denotes: therapeutic diphenylcyclopropenone sensitization with weekly scalp DPC. The study extracted total RNA from unfractionated whole blood. A single record per CDR3 protein comes from TCRdb applying MiXCR to the RACE reads. The sample carries 35,000 to 50,000 distinct CDR3 sequences, 9.5% to 10% recorded once. Sample: whole blood, taken in connection with sensitization to the hapten diphenylcyclopropenone (DPC). The origin of this receptor is a woman aged 25 to 45 with alopecia areata. Some clones in this sample may be carry-over from other donors' samples.

The CDR3 DNA follows: TGTGCCAGCTCGCGGGAGACTAGCACAGATACGCAGTATTTT. Amino acid sequence: CASSRETSTDTQYF. This chain joins TRBV7-8 and TRBJ2-3; 7 positions match TRBD2. The CDR3 has 14 residues. J gave up 0 bases and V 8 bases, and 5 bases lay outside the gene matches. The germline V gene has CDR1 SGHVS and CDR2 FQNEAQ.